The source of this T cell receptor beta chain is a study of neoadjuvant nivolumab and ipilimumab in lung cancer (dated by TCRdb to about 2020). About the full investigation: Nivolumab was given at 3 mg/kg intravenously on days 1, 15 and 29, and the combination arm added ipilimumab 1 mg/kg on day 1 only. For each study arm, the primary endpoint of the trial was the rate of major pathologic response (MPR) in the intention-to-treat population. A total of roughly 42 patients with operable NSCLC were treated in the trial, with about 23 randomized to nivolumab monotherapy and approximately 21 randomized to nivolumab plus ipilimumab. TCR repertoires were compared between pretherapy (baseline) peripheral blood and tumors resected at surgery after neoadjuvant immune checkpoint blockade. Matched pretherapy and resected tumor pairs were analyzed for seven patients, of whom four received nivolumab and three received nivolumab plus ipilimumab. Study-level results and caveats: A small number of samples underwent TCR sequencing. There was no significant correlation between TCR clonality and pathologic tumor regression, and just a single major-pathologic-response sample was available for the clonality-regression analysis. Tumor T-cell richness and clonality rose from pretherapy to surgery in three of three dual-therapy tumors but in only two of four nivolumab-treated tumors. TCR richness and clonality were greater in resected tumors than in tumor-adjacent uninvolved lung, and increases were seen in more dual-therapy-treated tumors. TCR richness in pretherapy blood showed a positive correlation with richness in tumors resected after neoadjuvant therapy (Spearman R of about 0.82).

This sample's time point label indicates: pretherapy, before neoadjuvant immune checkpoint inhibitors. The samples were obtained from NEOSTAR, a phase 2 randomized trial that tested neoadjuvant nivolumab or nivolumab plus ipilimumab, followed by surgery, in operable NSCLC. About this clone: Its antigen is unknown. The sample holds no much larger clone one base away, and base qualities are not on file.

Receptors were amplified or captured by the immunoSEQ multiplex PCR assay. Processing in the source paper ran as follows. Richness and clonality were used to summarize the repertoires, and clones that significantly expanded or contracted between pre- and post-therapy samples were identified. What TCRdb holds here is the immuneACCESS table cut down to in-frame rearrangements. Part of the clones is not present; checked against another copy, under half of the missing clones reflect an unresolved V gene, and the others are unexplained. V and J calls and clone size follow that table, whereas D and trimming were derived from the DNA. For this sample the table gives roughly 49,000 clones, of which 75% to 90% were detected only once. Approximately 3.5% of the sample goes to the ten largest clones. This receptor was identified in an adult with non-small cell lung cancer. Some clones in this sample may be carry-over from other donors' samples. The source material was blood, sampled before neoadjuvant nivolumab, alone or with ipilimumab.

The CDR3 corresponds to CASSIGPVPRETQYF. The DNA sequence reads TGTGCCAGTAGTATAGGGCCTGTCCCTCGGGAGACCCAGTACTTC. The chain was built from TRBV19 and TRBJ2-5, with no D gene named confidently. The V and J ends are trimmed by 1 base and 5 bases, leaving 14 bases between them. The CDR3 spans 15 residues, from the cysteine through the phenylalanine. Only CDR3 DNA remains: 45 bases, in frame from the first base. CDR1 LNHDA and CDR2 SQIVND were looked up in the germline V gene (reference sequence).